The 11 T cell receptor beta chains below were found in one sample sequenced in a study of blood T cell repertoires in COVID-19 (dated by TCRdb to the early 2020s). The protocol used for the library was the immunoSEQ multiplex PCR assay. TCRdb re-hosts the immuneACCESS table, in-frame sequences only. Its copies lack some clones; in the studies checked, an unresolved V gene accounts for under half of them, and the cause for the rest is not known. The sample records approximately 280,000 clones, around 90% of which are singletons. The ten top clones hold 2% to 2.5% of the sample. Sequenced: peripheral blood. Receptors were obtained from a man between 50 and 59 years old with acute or convalescent COVID-19.

The gene calls are TRBV5-1 and TRBJ2-2; the D gene is possibly TRBD1 (6 bases). V lost 1 base and J lost 0, with 7 bases in between. Germline CDR1 SGHRS, CDR2 YFSETQ. CDR3 length: 15 amino acids. This CDR3 reads CASSLRQANTGELFF. CDR3 in DNA: TGCGCCAGCAGCTTGAGACAGGCGAACACCGGGGAGCTGTTTTTT.

The rearrangement joins TRBV24-1 to TRBJ2-1; perhaps TRBD1 as D (6 bases). CDR1 and CDR2 from the germline V gene are KGHDR and SFDVKD. V lost 4 bases to trimming and J lost 0 bases, with 12 bases between them. This CDR3 has 16 amino acids. For the CDR3, the DNA is TGTGCCACCAGTGACAGGGGATCGAGCTCCTACAATGAGCAGTTCTTC. As protein: CATSDRGSSSYNEQFF.

The chain recombines TRBV25-1 with TRBJ2-3; 8 nucleotides align to TRBD2. The V segment lost 4 bases and the J segment 2 bases; nucleotides outside the gene matches: 2. This CDR3 has 14 amino acids. Germline V gives CDR1 MGHDK, CDR2 SYGVNS. The CDR3 loop is CASSVAGTTDTQYF. The DNA of the CDR3 is TGTGCCAGCAGTGTAGCGGGAACCACAGATACGCAGTATTTT.

J is TRBJ1-1 and V is TRBV27; no clear D. In germline, CDR1 is MNHEY, CDR2 SMNVEV (reference sequence). Trimming cost V 4 bases and J 7 bases, with 13 bases left between them. The CDR3 is made up of 13 amino acids. The CDR3 is CASSSAGWGEAFF. The CDR3 DNA reads as TGTGCCAGCAGTTCTGCGGGCTGGGGTGAAGCTTTCTTT.

This chain uses TRBV11-2 with TRBJ1-6; tentative D call: TRBD1 (6 bases). CDR3 length: 17 amino acids. Deletions cut 8 bases from V and 0 bases from J, with 17 bases between. The V gene's germline CDR1 is SGHAT and CDR2 FQNNGV. This CDR3 is CASVKGGGASYNSPLHF. Here the CDR3 DNA reads TGTGCCAGCGTGAAAGGGGGGGGCGCCTCCTATAATTCACCCCTCCACTTT.

J is TRBJ2-3 and V is TRBV5-1, with 9 bases lining up with TRBD2. The CDR3 extends over 15 amino acids. V shed 1 base, J shed 4 bases, and the junction held 4 bases outside the gene matches. The V gene's germline CDR1 is SGHRS and CDR2 YFSETQ. CDR3 coding DNA: TGCGCCAGCAGCTTGAGGGGCGGGGGGGCAGATACGCAGTATTTT. Translating gives CASSLRGGGADTQYF.

This clone was detected once. The V call is TRBV20-1, the J call TRBJ1-5, with a possible D match to TRBD1 (5 bases). The CDR3 is made up of 15 amino acids. V gave up 4 bases and J gave up 2 bases, with 15 bases separating them. Germline CDR1 DFQATT, CDR2 SNEGSKA (reference sequence). The CDR3 DNA reads TGCAGTGCTAATGAGGGGCCCTGGGGCAATCAGCCCCAGCATTTT. Amino acids: CSANEGPWGNQPQHF.

The V and J genes are TRBV10-3 and TRBJ1-3, with a tentative D call TRBD1 (5 bases). V shed 6 bases and J shed 2 bases, with 14 bases lying between them. From germline, CDR1 is ENHRY and CDR2 SYGVKD. This CDR3 contains 15 residues. This CDR3 is CAIRPTETPGNTIYF. The CDR3 region has the DNA TGTGCCATCAGACCGACAGAGACGCCTGGAAACACCATATATTTT.

The chain combines TRBV27 with TRBJ2-3; D possibly corresponds to TRBD1 (5 bases). The V end was cut by 5 bases, the J end by 5 bases, with 14 bases between. The CDR3 loop spans 14 amino acids. Per the germline V gene, CDR1 is MNHEY and CDR2 is SMNVEV (reference sequence). In DNA form, the CDR3 reads TGTGCCAGCAGTCAACAGGCCTGGGGAGATACGCAGTATTTT. This gives the protein CASSQQAWGDTQYF.

The chain recombines TRBV5-1 with TRBJ2-7; 8 bases align to TRBD2. This CDR3 comprises 15 residues. Germline V lookup: CDR1 SGHRS, CDR2 YFSETQ. The V segment lost 4 bases and the J segment 3 bases; nucleotides outside the gene matches: 9. The CDR3 DNA sequence: TGCGCCAGCAGCCCTCGGGGGGGAAGGGACTACGAGCAGTACTTC. Its protein is CASSPRGGRDYEQYF.

The chain couples TRBV9 to TRBJ2-7; possible D gene TRBD2, 5 bases. The CDR3 covers 16 residues. Germline lookup yields CDR1 SGDLS and CDR2 YYNGEE. V was clipped by 4 bases and J by 1 base, with 18 bases between them. CDR3 DNA sequence: TGTGCCAGCAGCCCATCCTCACCGGGGTATTCCTACGAGCAGTACTTC. Protein product: CASSPSSPGYSYEQYF.